These 23 T cell receptor beta chains share one sample of origin, sequenced in a study of tumor and adjacent non-tumor tissue in lung cancer. TCRbeta libraries were built with three rounds of nested PCR, modified from ARM-PCR. MiXCR, run by TCRdb on the multiplex PCR reads, gives a single entry per CDR3 protein. The sample contains some 73,000 distinct CDR3 sequences, 70% to 90% of which appear only once. No cell sorting was done before RNA was extracted from the tissue. More than 3 cm separated this lung sample from the edge of the tumor. The sequencing input was distant non-tumor lung tissue. Receptors originate from a man between 60 and 75 years old with non-small cell lung cancer.

The V and J genes are TRBV4-1 and TRBJ1-2; 7 bases are a match to TRBD1. Per germline, CDR1 MGHRA and CDR2 YSYEKL. This CDR3 has 16 amino acids. V gave up 6 bases and J gave up 4 bases; unmatched junction bases: 14. The CDR3 loop reads CASRLSIGGSLYGYTF. CDR3 sequence (DNA): TGCGCCAGCAGACTAAGTATAGGGGGCAGTCTCTATGGCTACACCTTC.

The genes are TRBV12-3 or TRBV12-4 and TRBJ1-1; 10 bases agree with TRBD1. CDR3 size: 17 residues. V was pared by 9 bases and J by 5 bases, with 18 bases of the junction left unmatched. Written as DNA, the CDR3 is TGTGCCAGGAGTATAACTACGACAGGGGGCATGGATACTGAAGCTTTCTTT. This sequence encodes CARSITTTGGMDTEAFF.

Note on this clonotype: Given the absence of the conserved phenylalanine or tryptophan at the CDR3 end, a read error is likely. No DNA is shown, since the ends of the CDR3 on it are uncertain; the CDR3 is the one TCRdb lists. The rearrangement uses TRBV24-1 and TRBJ2-1; the table's D call TRBD1 went unverified against the DNA. Inclusive of both ends, the CDR3 amounts to 13 amino acids. From germline, CDR1 is KGHDR and CDR2 SFDVKD. The CDR3 reads CVTSDRTGFELVI.

On this clonotype itself: The final CDR3 position lacks the conserved phenylalanine or tryptophan, pointing to a likely read error. The DNA is omitted, as the CDR3 cannot be located on it reliably, and the CDR3 follows TCRdb's listing. The gene calls are TRBV11-3 and TRBJ2-3; TRBD1, the D gene given by the table, was not confirmed from the DNA. Germline lookup yields CDR1 SGHNT and CDR2 YENEEA. Including both end residues, the CDR3 is 13 amino acids long. This CDR3 is CASSFQGADTLYL.

As regards this clonotype: One end of the junction fails to match germline, which may point to a read error. The gene calls are TRBV5-5 and TRBJ2-7, with 8 bases fitting TRBD2. The CDR3 covers 18 residues. Germline CDR1 SGHKS, CDR2 YYEKEE (reference sequence). This chain's CDR3 is CASSLVPTSERGSGERYF. The CDR3, as DNA: TGTGCTAGCAGCTTGGTCCCGACTAGCGAAAGGGGCAGCGGGGAGCGGTACTTC.

Remarks on this clonotype: A much more abundant neighbour one base away suggests this may be a read error. The rearrangement joins TRBV5-4 to TRBJ1-1, with a weak D call TRBD1 (5 bases). CDR3 length: 14 amino acids. Trimming removed 0 bases from V and 3 bases from J, with 9 bases in between. Germline CDR1 is SGHNT and CDR2 is YYREEE (reference sequence). The CDR3 DNA sequence: TGTGCCAGCAGCTTGGAGGGGCTAGACACTGAAGCTTTCTTT. It is translated as CASSLEGLDTEAFF. The whole variable domain, remainder taken from reference TRBV5-4 and TRBJ1-1, is ETGVTQSPTHLIKTRGQQVTLRCSSQSGHNTVSWYQQALGQGPQFIFQYYREEENGRGNFPPRFSGLQFPNYSSELNVNALELDDSALYLCASSLEGLDTEAFFGQGTRLTVV.

As concerns this clonotype: A clone one base away is much larger, so this may be a read error. The chain uses TRBV13 and TRBJ2-1, with 8 bases fitting TRBD2. CDR1 and CDR2 (germline): PRHDT, FYEKMQ (reference sequence). This CDR3 has 16 amino acids. Written as DNA, the CDR3 is TGTGCCAGCAGCTTAGGAGCGGGGGAATCCTACAATGACCAGTTCTTC. Its translation is CASSLGAGESYNDQFF.

The V gene is TRBV11-1, the J gene TRBJ2-1; weak D call: TRBD1 (6 bases). Germline V gene data show CDR1 as SGHAT and CDR2 as FQDESV (reference sequence). Trimming took off 8 bases at V and 9 bases at J, with 11 bases between the two ends. The CDR3 consists of 11 residues. The CDR3 sequence: CASAGVSEQFF. The CDR3 DNA follows: TGTGCCAGCGCAGGGGTGAGTGAGCAGTTCTTC.

The chain uses TRBV28 and TRBJ2-7, with D perhaps given as TRBD1 or TRBD2 (5 bases each). This CDR3 spans 12 amino acids. Germline lookup yields CDR1 MDHEN and CDR2 SYDVKM. Between the trimmed V and J ends, which lost 2 bases and 8 bases, there was a span of 10 bases. The CDR3 is CASSLPEDKQYF. As DNA, the CDR3 is TGTGCCAGCAGTTTACCGGAGGACAAGCAGTACTTC.

In regard to this clonotype: The conserved phenylalanine or tryptophan normally closing the CDR3 is absent here, so this likely arose from a read error. The V call is TRBV4-1, the J call TRBJ1-4; TRBD1 aligns across 7 bases. Losses at the gene ends were 6 bases for V and 7 bases for J; bases not matched to a gene: 11. Looked up from germline, CDR1 is MGHRA and CDR2 is YSYEKL. This CDR3 has 15 amino acids. The CDR3 DNA reads as TGCGCCAGCAGGAGGGACAGCAAGACGCGTGAAAAACTGTTTTCT. This translates into CASRRDSKTREKLFS.

This rearrangement joins TRBV12-3 or TRBV12-4 to TRBJ2-1, with D possibly TRBD2 on 6 matching bases. This CDR3 spans 13 amino acids. V was pared by 3 bases and J by 7 bases, with 10 bases between. Here the CDR3 DNA reads TGTGCCAGCAGTTTGACGCGGGGTAATGAGCAGTTCTTC. This sequence encodes CASSLTRGNEQFF.

In regard to this clonotype: Compared with germline, one end of the junction differs, possibly owing to a read error. This chain uses TRBV29-1 with TRBJ2-5; 7 bases are shared with TRBD2. CDR3 length: 13 amino acids. CDR1 is SQVTM and CDR2 is ANQGSEA in the germline V gene. The CDR3, as DNA: TGCAGCGTTGGATTGGCGGGGGAAGAGACCCTGAACTTC. This encodes CSVGLAGEETLNF.

The chain carries TRBV20-1 and TRBJ2-3; 8 bases match TRBD2. Germline V CDR1 and CDR2: DFQATT, SNEGSKA (reference sequence). Unmatched junction bases numbered 18, after V lost 4 bases and J lost 6 bases. The CDR3 length is 17 residues. CDR3 in amino acids: CSATDTGGLNPTDTQYF. CDR3 coding DNA: TGCAGTGCTACAGATACGGGGGGGCTCAACCCCACTGATACGCAGTATTTT.

This clonotype has just one count. The J gene is TRBJ1-1, the V gene TRBV11-2; D possibly corresponds to TRBD1 (6 bases). The CDR3 has 14 residues. Deletions cut 5 bases from V and 6 bases from J, with 16 bases between. Germline V lookup: CDR1 SGHAT, CDR2 FQNNGV. The CDR3 coding sequence is TGTGCCAGCAGCCCCGACAGGCATAACGCTGAAGCTTTCTTT. As protein: CASSPDRHNAEAFF.

Concerning this clonotype: The CDR3 carries no conserved terminal phenylalanine or tryptophan, so it likely arises from a read error. CDR3 protein: CASSSGQALETQYL. The CDR3 coding sequence is TGTGCTAGCAGCTCCGGACAGGCTCTGGAGACCCAGTACTTA. The chain recombines TRBV11-2 with TRBJ2-5, with TRBD1 matching 7 bases. The CDR3 has 14 residues. CDR1 is SGHAT and CDR2 is FQNNGV in the germline V gene.

On this clonotype: The junction departs from the called germline gene at one end, perhaps through a read error. The V gene is TRBV11-3, the J gene TRBJ2-5, with TRBD1 matching over 10 bases. Looked up from germline, CDR1 is SGHNT and CDR2 is YENEEA. CDR3 length equals 15 residues. The CDR3 region is CASNLGTGVPETQYF. CDR3 in DNA: TGTGCAAGCAACTTAGGGACAGGGGTGCCAGAGACCCAGTATTTC.

In regard to this clonotype: A read error may account for a junction end that differs from germline. This chain uses TRBV29-1 with TRBJ2-7, with D possibly being TRBD1 (5 bases). Germline V lookup: CDR1 SQVTM, CDR2 ANQGSEA. The CDR3 covers 16 residues. The CDR3 coding sequence is TGCAGCGTTCAAAGCCGGACAAGGGGTGAAGAAGACGAGCAATACTTC. Translated: CSVQSRTRGEEDEQYF.

Notes on this clonotype: Lacking the conserved final phenylalanine or tryptophan, this CDR3 likely reflects a read error. The chain recombines TRBV6-1 with TRBJ2-3; the match to TRBD2 covers 7 bases. The germline CDR1 and CDR2 sequences are MNHNS and SASEGT. The CDR3 runs 15 residues. V lost 6 bases to trimming and J lost 6 bases; unmatched junction nucleotides: 12. The CDR3 reads CASRPGDGRMDTQYL. CDR3 DNA sequence: TGTGCCAGCAGGCCGGGTGACGGGAGGATGGATACGCAGTATCTT.

The chain employs TRBV6-6 and TRBJ2-1; 8 nucleotides line up with TRBD1. Germline loops: CDR1 MNHNY, CDR2 SVGAGI (reference sequence). The CDR3 contains 12 residues. CDR3 residues: CARSYGQGIIFF. The CDR3 region has the DNA TGTGCAAGAAGTTACGGACAGGGCATAATATTCTTC.

This chain joins TRBV29-1 and TRBJ2-3; TRBD1 is a possible D gene (6 bases). Germline V CDR1 and CDR2: SQVTM, ANQGSEA. This CDR3 has 14 residues. V was cut by 7 bases and J by 6 bases, with 20 bases left in between. In DNA form, the CDR3 reads TGCAGCGCCGAAGGGGGAGAGTCGTCGGATACGCAGTATTTT. Residues: CSAEGGESSDTQYF.

The count of this clonotype is one. The V gene is TRBV5-1, the J gene TRBJ2-1; D is perhaps TRBD2 (5 bases). The CDR3 is 12 amino acids. The germline V gene has CDR1 SGHRS and CDR2 YFSETQ. V shed 7 bases and J shed 13 bases, with 18 bases lying between them. CDR3: CASSRSSTIQFF. The DNA of the CDR3 is TGCGCCAGCTCTAGGTCTAGCACAATCCAGTTCTTC.

This clonotype was detected once. A read error may account for a junction end that differs from germline. The V call is TRBV4-2, the J call TRBJ2-7, with D unresolved. CDR3 length: 15 amino acids. CDR1 and CDR2 from the germline V gene are LGHNA and YNFKEQ. The CDR3 DNA reads as TGTGCCAGCAGTCAAGAGTTAGGAGACCTGGGGGAGCAGTACTTC. As protein: CASSQELGDLGEQYF.

This clonotype came up a few times. An end of the junction does not agree with germline; a read error may underlie this. Written as DNA, the CDR3 is TGTAGCGTTACTCAGGGGACCTACGAGCAGTACTTC. It is translated as CSVTQGTYEQYF. V gene TRBV29-1 combines with J gene TRBJ2-7, with D maybe TRBD1 (6 bases). Germline assignment: CDR1 SQVTM and CDR2 ANQGSEA. The CDR3 has 12 amino acids.